One and the same sample provided the 16 T cell receptor beta chains below, sequenced in a study of blood T cell repertoires in COVID-19. Clones were read by immunoSEQ multiplex PCR, and TCRdb kept only the in-frame ones, dropping some. The sample records some 180,000 clones, 75% to 95% being singletons. Sequencing was carried out using peripheral blood. These receptor sequences come from a man aged 45 to 65 with acute or convalescent COVID-19.

The V and J genes are TRBV28 and TRBJ1-2, with TRBD1 as a possible D gene (5 bases). The CDR3 contains 14 residues. The ends were cut back, 2 bases at V and 3 bases at J, with 10 bases in the middle. Germline CDR1 MDHEN, CDR2 SYDVKM. The DNA of the CDR3 is TGTGCCAGCAGTTTAGGGGCAGGATACTATGGCTACACCTTC. It specifies CASSLGAGYYGYTF.

This chain connects TRBV12-3 or TRBV12-4 to TRBJ1-6; a weak D match, TRBD1 (6 bases). The CDR3 has 13 residues. Trimming stripped 6 bases from V and 7 bases from J, with 10 bases between. The CDR3 nucleotides are TGTGCCAGCAGCTCACAGGGCAATTCACCCCTCCACTTT. Translated, it gives CASSSQGNSPLHF.

V is TRBV13 and J is TRBJ2-3; D remains unclear. The V gene's germline CDR1 is PRHDT and CDR2 FYEKMQ (reference sequence). V was trimmed by 0 bases and J by 4 bases, leaving 5 bases between them. The CDR3 is 13 residues long. The CDR3 sequence is CASSLGNSDTQYF. The CDR3 DNA is TGTGCCAGCAGCTTAGGCAACTCAGATACGCAGTATTTT.

J is TRBJ1-1 and V is TRBV19; 11 nucleotides match TRBD1. Trimming cost V 3 bases and J 0 bases; bases outside gene matches: 3. This CDR3 is built from 16 residues. Germline CDR1 LNHDA, CDR2 SQIVND (reference sequence). The CDR3 loop reads CASSIGQGAMNTEAFF. CDR3 DNA sequence: TGTGCCAGTAGTATCGGACAGGGGGCGATGAACACTGAAGCTTTCTTT.

The rearrangement joins TRBV28 to TRBJ2-7; D not resolved. The V gene's germline CDR1 is MDHEN and CDR2 SYDVKM. This CDR3 comprises 14 residues. The V end was cut by 3 bases, the J end by 2 bases, with 11 bases between. The chain's CDR3 is CASSFPGQTYEQYF. The CDR3 bases are TGTGCCAGCAGTTTTCCCGGTCAAACCTACGAGCAGTACTTC.

Only one count was recorded for this clone. This chain links TRBV19 with TRBJ1-5; D is possibly TRBD1 (5 bases). The germline V and J ends were trimmed by 7 bases and 2 bases, with 15 bases remaining between them. Germline assignment: CDR1 LNHDA and CDR2 SQIVND (reference sequence). CDR3 length: 15 residues. The CDR3 loop is CASNSMQGGNQPQHF. CDR3 DNA: TGTGCCAGTAATTCGATGCAGGGCGGCAATCAGCCCCAGCATTTT.

The chain uses TRBV25-1 and TRBJ1-1; TRBD1 aligns across 8 bases. CDR1 and CDR2 from the germline V gene are MGHDK and SYGVNS. V trimming: 1 base; J trimming: 0 bases; junction bases outside the gene matches: 4. The CDR3 has 16 residues. CDR3 sequence (DNA): TGTGCCAGCAGTGAATCCTGGGACAGGATGAACACTGAAGCTTTCTTT. Its translation is CASSESWDRMNTEAFF.

CDR3 nucleotides: TGTGCCAGCACCTACGACAGAAACATTCAGTACTTC. Its translation is CASTYDRNIQYF. The gene calls are TRBV6-5 and TRBJ2-4; TRBD1 might be the D (5 bases). The V and J ends lost 7 bases and 6 bases respectively, with 10 bases between them. The length of the CDR3 is 12 residues. Germline assignment: CDR1 MNHEY and CDR2 SVGAGI.

This sequence joins TRBV27 and TRBJ1-2; D not certain. The CDR3 has 14 residues. V was trimmed by 0 bases and J by 4 bases, leaving 9 bases between them. Germline V gives CDR1 MNHEY, CDR2 SMNVEV (reference sequence). CDR3 DNA sequence: TGTGCCAGCAGTTTATCCCTCGTGAGCTATGGCTACACCTTC. Amino acids: CASSLSLVSYGYTF.

The chain is built from TRBV6-2 or TRBV6-3 and TRBJ1-1, with D hard to call. Trimming removed 6 bases at V and 8 bases at J, with 19 bases between. This CDR3 has 14 amino acids. CDR1 MNHEY and CDR2 SVGEGT come from the germline V gene. CDR3 DNA sequence: TGTGCCAGCAGCCGGTTGTCGGACGGAGGGGAAGCTTTCTTT. This translates into CASSRLSDGGEAFF.

The V gene is TRBV27, the J gene TRBJ2-7; D may be TRBD1 (5 bases). The CDR3 runs 14 residues. Germline CDR1 and CDR2: MNHEY and SMNVEV (reference sequence). V was clipped by 5 bases and J by 2 bases, with 13 bases between them. The CDR3 is CASSPTALPYEQYF. For the CDR3, the DNA is TGTGCCAGCAGTCCGACAGCGCTACCCTACGAGCAGTACTTC.

This clone has just one count. The chain uses TRBV6-2 or TRBV6-3 and TRBJ2-7; tentatively, D is TRBD1 (5 bases). Between the trimmed V and J ends, which lost 0 bases and 7 bases, there was a span of 16 bases. Germline lookup yields CDR1 MNHEY and CDR2 SVGEGT. The CDR3 is 15 amino acids. CDR3 nucleotide sequence: TGTGCCAGCAGTTACTCACCCCAGGGCGGTGTTGAGCAGTACGTC. It specifies CASSYSPQGGVEQYV.

The V call is TRBV7-9, the J call TRBJ2-7; D not certain. Trimming shortened V by 5 bases and J by 6 bases, and 8 bases separated the two germline ends. Germline CDR1 and CDR2: SEHNR and FQNEAQ (reference sequence). This CDR3 spans 11 amino acids. The CDR3 nucleotides read TGTGCCAGCAGCGTGGGCAGCGAGCAGTACGTC. This sequence encodes CASSVGSEQYV.

The chain recombines TRBV15 with TRBJ2-1; 10 bases map to TRBD2. Germline CDR1 LNHNV, CDR2 YYDKDF (reference sequence). The CDR3 totals 19 residues. The ends lost 5 bases at V and 0 bases at J; junction bases unmatched: 13. The CDR3 bases are TGTGCCACCAGCTCGACGAAAACTAGCGGGGCGAGCTCCTACAATGAGCAGTTCTTC. Its protein product is CATSSTKTSGASSYNEQFF.

The chain links TRBV10-3 to TRBJ1-4; perhaps TRBD1 as D (6 bases). Germline V gives CDR1 ENHRY, CDR2 SYGVKD. V lost 0 bases and J lost 6, with 11 bases in between. This CDR3 has 15 residues. CDR3 amino acids: CAISESGAGDEKLFF. The CDR3 DNA sequence: TGTGCCATCAGTGAGTCGGGGGCAGGGGATGAAAAACTGTTTTTT.

The chain has TRBV7-2 and TRBJ1-2; D not resolved. Germline-derived CDR1 and CDR2 are SGHTA and FQGNSA. Trimming took 3 bases from V and 4 from J, leaving 9 bases between them. The CDR3 length is 13 residues. The CDR3 coding sequence is TGTGCCAGCAGCTTTTCATTTTCCTATGGCTACACCTTC. It specifies CASSFSFSYGYTF.